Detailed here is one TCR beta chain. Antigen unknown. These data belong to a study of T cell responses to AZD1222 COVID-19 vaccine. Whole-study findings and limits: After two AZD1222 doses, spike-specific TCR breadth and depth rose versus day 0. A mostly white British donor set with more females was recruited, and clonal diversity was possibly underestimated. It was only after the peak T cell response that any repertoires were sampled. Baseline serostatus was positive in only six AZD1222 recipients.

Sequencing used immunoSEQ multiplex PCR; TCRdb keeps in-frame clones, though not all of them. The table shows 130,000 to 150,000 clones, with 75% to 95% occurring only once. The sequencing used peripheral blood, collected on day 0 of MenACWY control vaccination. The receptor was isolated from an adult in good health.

The CDR3 region is CASSPGGQETQYF. CDR3 in DNA: TGTGCCAGCAGTCCAGGGGGGCAAGAGACCCAGTACTTC. The rearrangement joins TRBV27 to TRBJ2-5; tentative D call: TRBD1 (7 bases). In germline, CDR1 is MNHEY, CDR2 SMNVEV (reference sequence). This CDR3 spans 13 amino acids. V lost 5 bases to trimming and J lost 2 bases, with 9 bases between them.